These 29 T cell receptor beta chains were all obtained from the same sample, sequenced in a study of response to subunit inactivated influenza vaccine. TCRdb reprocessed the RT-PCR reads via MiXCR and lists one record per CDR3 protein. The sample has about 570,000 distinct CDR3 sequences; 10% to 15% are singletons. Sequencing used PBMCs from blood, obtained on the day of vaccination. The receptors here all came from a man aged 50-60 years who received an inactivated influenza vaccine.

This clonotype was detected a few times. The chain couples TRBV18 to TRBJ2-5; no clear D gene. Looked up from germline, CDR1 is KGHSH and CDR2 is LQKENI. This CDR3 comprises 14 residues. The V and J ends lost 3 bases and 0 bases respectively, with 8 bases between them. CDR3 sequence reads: CASSPTRDQETQYF. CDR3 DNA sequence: TGTGCCAGCTCACCTACAAGGGACCAAGAGACCCAGTACTTC. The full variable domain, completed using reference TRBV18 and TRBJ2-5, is NAGVMQNPRHLVRRRGQEARLRCSPMKGHSHVYWYRQLPEEGLKFMVYLQKENIIDESGMPKERFSAEFPKEGPSILRIQQVVRGDSAAYFCASSPTRDQETQYFGPGTRLLVL.

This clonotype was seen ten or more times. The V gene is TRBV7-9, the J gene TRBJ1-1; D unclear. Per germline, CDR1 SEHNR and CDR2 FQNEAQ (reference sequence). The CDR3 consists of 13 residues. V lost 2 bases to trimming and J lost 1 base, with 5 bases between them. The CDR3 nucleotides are TGTGCCAGCAGCTTAAAGCAGAACACTGAAGCTTTCTTT. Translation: CASSLKQNTEAFF. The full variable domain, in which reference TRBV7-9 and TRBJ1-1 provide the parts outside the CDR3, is DTGVSQNPRHKITKRGQNVTFRCDPISEHNRLYWYRQTLGQGPEFLTYFQNEAQLEKSRLLSDRFSAERPKGSFSTLEIQRTEQGDSAMYLCASSLKQNTEAFFGQGTRLTVV.

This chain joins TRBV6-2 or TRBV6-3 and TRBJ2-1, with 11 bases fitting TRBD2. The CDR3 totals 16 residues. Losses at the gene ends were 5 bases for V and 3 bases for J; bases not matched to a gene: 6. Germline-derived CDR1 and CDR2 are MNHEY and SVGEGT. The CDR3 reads CASSLGTSGRYNEQFF. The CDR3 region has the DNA TGTGCCAGCAGTCTGGGGACTAGCGGACGCTACAATGAGCAGTTCTTC.

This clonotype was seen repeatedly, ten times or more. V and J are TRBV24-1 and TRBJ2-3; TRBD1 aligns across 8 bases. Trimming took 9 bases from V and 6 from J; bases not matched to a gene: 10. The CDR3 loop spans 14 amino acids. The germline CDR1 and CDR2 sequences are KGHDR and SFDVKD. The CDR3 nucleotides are TGTGCCACCGGGAGGACAGGGTTGGCCGATACGCAGTATTTT. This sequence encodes CATGRTGLADTQYF.

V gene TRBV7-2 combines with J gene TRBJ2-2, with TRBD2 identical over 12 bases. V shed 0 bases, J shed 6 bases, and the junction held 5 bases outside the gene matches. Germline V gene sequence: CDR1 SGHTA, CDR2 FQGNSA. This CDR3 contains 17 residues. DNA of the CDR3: TGTGCCAGCAGCTTAGCGCGGCTAGCGGGAGGGGCCGGGGAGCTGTTTTTT. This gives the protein CASSLARLAGGAGELFF.

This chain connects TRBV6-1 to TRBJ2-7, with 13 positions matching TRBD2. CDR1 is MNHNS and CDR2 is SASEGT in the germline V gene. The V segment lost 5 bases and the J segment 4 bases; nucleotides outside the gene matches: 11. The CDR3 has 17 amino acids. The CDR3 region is CASSRGLAGVGGYEQYF. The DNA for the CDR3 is TGTGCCAGCAGTCGAGGACTAGCGGGAGTAGGGGGGTACGAGCAGTACTTC.

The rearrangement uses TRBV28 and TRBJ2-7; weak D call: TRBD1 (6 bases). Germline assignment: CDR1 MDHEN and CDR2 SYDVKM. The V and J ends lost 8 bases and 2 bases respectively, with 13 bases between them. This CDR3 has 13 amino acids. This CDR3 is CASLRQDPYEQYF. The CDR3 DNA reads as TGTGCCAGCCTAAGACAGGATCCCTACGAGCAGTACTTC.

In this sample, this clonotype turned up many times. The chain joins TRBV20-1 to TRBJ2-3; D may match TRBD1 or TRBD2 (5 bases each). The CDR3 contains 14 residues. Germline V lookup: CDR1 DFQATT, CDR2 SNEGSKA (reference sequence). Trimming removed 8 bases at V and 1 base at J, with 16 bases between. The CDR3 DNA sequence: TGCAGTTCGAACCGGGACGCAGGCACAGATACGCAGTATTTT. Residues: CSSNRDAGTDTQYF.

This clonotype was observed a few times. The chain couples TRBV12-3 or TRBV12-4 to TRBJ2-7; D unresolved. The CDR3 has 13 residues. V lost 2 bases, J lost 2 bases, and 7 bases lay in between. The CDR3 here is CASSLWNTYEQYF. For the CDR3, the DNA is TGTGCCAGCAGTTTATGGAATACCTACGAGCAGTACTTC.

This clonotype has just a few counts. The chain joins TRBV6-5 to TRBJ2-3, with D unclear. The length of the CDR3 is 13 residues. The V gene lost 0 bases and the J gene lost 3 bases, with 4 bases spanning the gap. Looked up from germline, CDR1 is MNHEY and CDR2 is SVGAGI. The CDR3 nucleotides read TGTGCCAGCAGTTACTCGAAAACAGATACGCAGTATTTT. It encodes CASSYSKTDTQYF.

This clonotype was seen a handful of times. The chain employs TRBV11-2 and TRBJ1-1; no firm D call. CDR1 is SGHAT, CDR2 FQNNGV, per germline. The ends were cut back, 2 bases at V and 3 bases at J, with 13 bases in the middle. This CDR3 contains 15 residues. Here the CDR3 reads CASSLLGNSDTEAFF. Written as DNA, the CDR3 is TGTGCCAGCAGCTTACTGGGGAACAGCGACACTGAAGCTTTCTTT.

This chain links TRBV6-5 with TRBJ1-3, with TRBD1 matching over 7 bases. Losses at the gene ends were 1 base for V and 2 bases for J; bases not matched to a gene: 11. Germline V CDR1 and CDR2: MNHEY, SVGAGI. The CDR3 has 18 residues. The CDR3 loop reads CASSYWPPSTGPGNTIYF. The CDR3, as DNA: TGTGCCAGCAGTTACTGGCCCCCTTCGACAGGGCCTGGAAACACCATATATTTT.

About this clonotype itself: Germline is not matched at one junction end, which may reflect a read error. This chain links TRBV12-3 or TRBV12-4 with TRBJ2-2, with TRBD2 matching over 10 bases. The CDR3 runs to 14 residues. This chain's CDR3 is CASSLAGVVGELFF. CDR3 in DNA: TGTGCCAGCAGTCTAGCGGGGGTGGTCGGGGAGCTGTTTTTT.

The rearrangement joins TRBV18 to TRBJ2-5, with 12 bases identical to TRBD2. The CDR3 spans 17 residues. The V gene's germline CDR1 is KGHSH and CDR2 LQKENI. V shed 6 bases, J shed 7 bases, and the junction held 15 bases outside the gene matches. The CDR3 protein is CASSLRLEETSGRTQYF. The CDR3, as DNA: TGTGCCAGCTCCCTCCGTCTGGAGGAGACTAGCGGGAGGACCCAGTACTTC.

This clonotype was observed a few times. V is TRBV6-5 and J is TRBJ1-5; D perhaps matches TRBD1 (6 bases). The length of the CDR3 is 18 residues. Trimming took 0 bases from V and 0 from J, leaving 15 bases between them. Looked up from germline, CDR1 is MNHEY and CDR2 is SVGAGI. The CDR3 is CASSYSSRGRYSNQPQHF. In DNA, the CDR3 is TGTGCCAGCAGTTACTCGAGTAGGGGGAGGTATAGCAATCAGCCCCAGCATTTT.

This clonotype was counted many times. CDR3 sequence reads: CSVVTSPETQYF. The CDR3 DNA reads TGCAGCGTTGTAACATCCCCGGAGACCCAGTACTTC. The chain joins TRBV29-1 to TRBJ2-5; D unclear. Trimming stripped 4 bases from V and 5 bases from J, with 11 bases between. Looked up from germline, CDR1 is SQVTM and CDR2 is ANQGSEA. This CDR3 has 12 residues.

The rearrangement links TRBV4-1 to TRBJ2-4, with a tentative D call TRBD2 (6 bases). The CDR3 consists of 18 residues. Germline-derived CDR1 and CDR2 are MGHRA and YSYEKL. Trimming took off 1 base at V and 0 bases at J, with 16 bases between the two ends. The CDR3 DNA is TGCGCCAGCAGCCAAGTCGGTCGTCTAGCGATAGCCAAAAACATTCAGTACTTC. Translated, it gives CASSQVGRLAIAKNIQYF.

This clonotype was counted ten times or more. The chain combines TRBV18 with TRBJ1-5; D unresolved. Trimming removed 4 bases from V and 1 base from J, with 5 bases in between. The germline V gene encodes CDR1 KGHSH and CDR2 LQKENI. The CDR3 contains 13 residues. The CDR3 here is CASSLKSNQPQHF. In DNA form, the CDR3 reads TGTGCCAGCTCACTCAAAAGCAATCAGCCCCAGCATTTT.

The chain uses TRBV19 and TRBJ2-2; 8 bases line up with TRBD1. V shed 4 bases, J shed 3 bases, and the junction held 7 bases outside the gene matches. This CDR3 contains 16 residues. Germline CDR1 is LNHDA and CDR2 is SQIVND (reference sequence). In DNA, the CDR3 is TGTGCCAGTAGTACCCGGGACAGGCTTTACACCGGGGAGCTGTTTTTT. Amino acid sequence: CASSTRDRLYTGELFF.

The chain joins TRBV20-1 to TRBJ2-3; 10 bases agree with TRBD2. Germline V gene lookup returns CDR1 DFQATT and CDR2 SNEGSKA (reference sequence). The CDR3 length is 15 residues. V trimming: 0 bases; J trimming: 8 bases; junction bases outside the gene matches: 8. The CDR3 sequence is CSARDSLAGDLTQYF. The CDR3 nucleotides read TGCAGTGCTAGAGATTCGCTAGCGGGAGATCTTACGCAGTATTTT.

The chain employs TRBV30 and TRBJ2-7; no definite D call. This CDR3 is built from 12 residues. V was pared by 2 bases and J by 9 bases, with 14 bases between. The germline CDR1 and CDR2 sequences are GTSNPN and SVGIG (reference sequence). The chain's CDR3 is CAWSRARTGQYF. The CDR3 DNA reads TGTGCCTGGAGTCGTGCTCGGACGGGGCAGTACTTC.

The CDR3 region has the DNA TGCAGTGCTAGGGGTTCGACAGGGAGCCACGAGCAGTACTTC. Translation: CSARGSTGSHEQYF. This chain joins TRBV20-1 and TRBJ2-7; TRBD1 aligns across 7 bases. Per the germline V gene, CDR1 is DFQATT and CDR2 is SNEGSKA (reference sequence). This CDR3 is 14 amino acids long. J was trimmed by 5 bases and V by 3 bases; bases with no gene match: 10.

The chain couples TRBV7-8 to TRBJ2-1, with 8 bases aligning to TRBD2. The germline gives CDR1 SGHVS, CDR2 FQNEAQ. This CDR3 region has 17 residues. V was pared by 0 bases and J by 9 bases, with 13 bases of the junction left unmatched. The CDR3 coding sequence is TGTGCCAGCAGCTTAGCGCGGGGGGCGGGCCAGGATGGTGAGCAGTTCTTC. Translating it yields CASSLARGAGQDGEQFF.

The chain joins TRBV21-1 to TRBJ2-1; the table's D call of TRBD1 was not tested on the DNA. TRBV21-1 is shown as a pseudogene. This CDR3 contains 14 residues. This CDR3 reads CASSRLGARDRVVF. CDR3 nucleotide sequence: TGTGCCAGCAGCAGGCTGGGGGCGCGGGACAGGGTTGTTTTC.

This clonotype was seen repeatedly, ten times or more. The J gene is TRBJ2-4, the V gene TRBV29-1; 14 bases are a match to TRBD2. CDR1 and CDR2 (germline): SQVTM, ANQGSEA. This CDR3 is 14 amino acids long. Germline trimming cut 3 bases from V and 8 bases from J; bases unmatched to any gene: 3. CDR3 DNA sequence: TGCAGCGTTGATGAGGGACTAGCGGGAGACATTCAGTACTTC. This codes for CSVDEGLAGDIQYF.

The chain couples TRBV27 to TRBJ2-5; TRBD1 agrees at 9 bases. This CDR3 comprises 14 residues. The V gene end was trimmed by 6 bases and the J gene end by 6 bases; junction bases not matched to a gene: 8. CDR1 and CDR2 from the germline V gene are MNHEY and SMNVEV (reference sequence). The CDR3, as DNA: TGTGCCAGCAGCAAACAGGGACAGGGACAGACCCAGTACTTC. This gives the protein CASSKQGQGQTQYF.

In DNA form, the CDR3 reads TGTGCCATCAGTGCGACAGGCGACACCATATATTTT. It specifies CAISATGDTIYF. The gene calls are TRBV10-3 and TRBJ1-3, with TRBD1 as a possible D gene (6 bases). The V end lost 4 bases, the J end lost 8 bases, and 9 bases lay between the germline ends. The germline V gene encodes CDR1 ENHRY and CDR2 SYGVKD. This CDR3 comprises 12 residues.

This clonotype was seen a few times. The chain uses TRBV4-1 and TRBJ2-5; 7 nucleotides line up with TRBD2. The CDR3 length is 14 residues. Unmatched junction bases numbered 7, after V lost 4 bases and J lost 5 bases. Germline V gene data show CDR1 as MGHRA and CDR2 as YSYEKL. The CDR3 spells CASSRLEGGETQYF. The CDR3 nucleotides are TGCGCCAGCAGCCGACTAGAGGGAGGGGAGACCCAGTACTTC.

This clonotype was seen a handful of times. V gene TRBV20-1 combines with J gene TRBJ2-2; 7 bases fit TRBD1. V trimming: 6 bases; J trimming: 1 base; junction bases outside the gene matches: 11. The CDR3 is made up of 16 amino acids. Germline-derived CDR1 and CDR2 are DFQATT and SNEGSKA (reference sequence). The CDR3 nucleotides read TGCAGTGCCCCCGACCGGGACAGCCAGAACACCGGGGAGCTGTTTTTT. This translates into CSAPDRDSQNTGELFF.